The rows below give T cell receptor beta chains drawn from one sample of a study of cytotoxic CD8 clonotypes in ibrutinib-treated CLL. The repertoire was sequenced with immunoSEQ multiplex PCR; TCRdb's copy has only in-frame clones and lacks some. This sample has fewer than 25,000 clones, with roughly 70% found just once. The sample consisted of PBMCs, taken after 24 months of ibrutinib treatment. These receptors were taken from a human donor with chronic lymphocytic leukemia. CDR3s include the opening cysteine and the closing phenylalanine or tryptophan. A D gene is named only where the DNA matches it firmly. Part of the rows lack a size; the others show once, few, many or a class for expanded clones.

V: TRBV7-2
size: -
J: TRBJ2-7
D: -
DNA: TGTGCCAGCAGCTTAGATCAGGGTGAGCAGTACTTC
CDR3: CASSLDQGEQYF

V: TRBV4-1
size: -
J: TRBJ2-4
D: TRBD1
DNA: TGCGCCAGCAGCCTAACTAACAGGGGAGCCAAAAACATTCAGTACTTC
CDR3: CASSLTNRGAKNIQYF

V: TRBV14
size: -
J: TRBJ1-3
D: TRBD1
DNA: TGTGCCAGCAGCCCGTCAGGGACAGGGAGTGGAGACACCATATATTTT
CDR3: CASSPSGTGSGDTIYF

V: TRBV5-1
size: few
J: TRBJ2-2
D: TRBD2
DNA: TGCGCCGGGTCACTAGCGGGGAACACCGGGGAGCTGTTTTTT
CDR3: CAGSLAGNTGELFF

V: TRBV27
size: few
J: TRBJ2-7
D: -
DNA: TGTGCCAGCAGTTTGTTAGGGGACGAGCAGTACTTC
CDR3: CASSLLGDEQYF

V: TRBV4-1
size: -
J: TRBJ2-3
D: -
DNA: TGCGCCAGCAGCCAAGATGGGACCGCAGGAAGGACAGATACGCAGTATTTT
CDR3: CASSQDGTAGRTDTQYF

V: TRBV5-4
size: -
J: TRBJ1-3
D: -
DNA: TGTGCCAGCAGCTGGAAGGGGGGCCCTGGAAACACCATATATTTT
CDR3: CASSWKGGPGNTIYF

V: TRBV2
size: -
J: TRBJ2-2
D: TRBD1
DNA: TGTGCCAGCAACAGGGACAGCACCGGGGAGCTGTTTTTT
CDR3: CASNRDSTGELFF

V: TRBV5-4
size: medium-sized
J: TRBJ1-6
D: -
DNA: TGTGCCAGCAGCTTGGATACAGGGAATGGCTCACCCCTCCACTTT
CDR3: CASSLDTGNGSPLHF

V: TRBV25-1
size: medium-sized
J: TRBJ1-2
D: -
DNA: TGTGCCAGCAGTGAAACCGGGCAGTTAGCTAACTATGGCTACACCTTC
CDR3: CASSETGQLANYGYTF

V: TRBV27
size: few
J: TRBJ2-1
D: TRBD1
DNA: TGTGCCAGCACCCCGGAGTTCCGGACAGGGGGCTGGAATGAGCAGTTCTTC
CDR3: CASTPEFRTGGWNEQFF

V: TRBV2
size: -
J: TRBJ1-2
D: -
DNA: TGTGCCAGCAGTGAAGCGACGGGATCCGCGGCTGGCTACACCTTC
CDR3: CASSEATGSAAGYTF

V: TRBV4-1
size: -
J: TRBJ1-4
D: TRBD1
DNA: TGCGCCAGCAGCACATTCGGACAGGGCCTTAATGAAAAACTGTTTTTT
CDR3: CASSTFGQGLNEKLFF

V: TRBV7-6
size: once
J: TRBJ1-1
D: -
DNA: TGTGCCAGCAGCTTAGCGGCGCAGGGTGGATTTACTGAAGCTTTCTTT
CDR3: CASSLAAQGGFTEAFF

V: TRBV18
size: -
J: TRBJ2-7
D: -
DNA: TGTGCCAGCTCACCTCCGGGGGTAGACGAGCAGTACTTC
CDR3: CASSPPGVDEQYF

V: TRBV2
size: -
J: TRBJ2-5
D: TRBD2
DNA: TGTGCCACCCCGGGGGGACTACACCAAGAGACCCAGTACTTC
CDR3: CATPGGLHQETQYF

V: TRBV7-6
size: -
J: TRBJ2-5
D: TRBD2
DNA: TGTGCCAGCGGACCTAGCGGGGGGTTTATAGAGACCCAGTACTTC
CDR3: CASGPSGGFIETQYF

V: TRBV29-1
size: once
J: TRBJ2-3
D: TRBD1
DNA: TGCAGCGCGAGAGACAGGGCTAGCACAGATACGCAGTATTTT
CDR3: CSARDRASTDTQYF

V: TRBV2
size: -
J: TRBJ1-5
D: -
DNA: TGTGCCAGCAGTGGTGCCAGGACTCGAATTAGCAATCAGCCCCAGCATTTT
CDR3: CASSGARTRISNQPQHF

V: TRBV29-1
size: -
J: TRBJ1-2
D: -
DNA: TGCAGCGCTTATTCAAGCTATGGCTACACCTTC
CDR3: CSAYSSYGYTF

V: TRBV9
size: -
J: TRBJ2-7
D: -
DNA: TGTGCCAGCAGCGAGGGCCCTACCGCCGAGCAGTACTTC
CDR3: CASSEGPTAEQYF

V: TRBV6-5
size: -
J: TRBJ2-2
D: -
DNA: TGTGCCAGCACCGGGCTCACCGGGGAGCTGTTTTTT
CDR3: CASTGLTGELFF

V: TRBV10-1
size: -
J: TRBJ1-1
D: -
DNA: TGCGCCAGCAGAGCGGACATGAACACTGAAGCTTTCTTT
CDR3: CASRADMNTEAFF

V: TRBV5-4
size: -
J: TRBJ1-1
D: TRBD1
DNA: TGTGCCAGCAGCAGGGACAGGTCCCAAGGCACTGAAGCTTTCTTT
CDR3: CASSRDRSQGTEAFF

V: TRBV13
size: -
J: TRBJ1-1
D: -
DNA: TGTGCCAGCAGCTTATGGGGGTCTGAAGCTTTCTTT
CDR3: CASSLWGSEAFF

V: TRBV19
size: -
J: TRBJ2-2
D: -
DNA: TGTGCCACCGAGGTTCGGATCAAGGCGCGGAACACCGGGGAGCTGTTTTTT
CDR3: CATEVRIKARNTGELFF

V: TRBV2
size: -
J: TRBJ1-5
D: TRBD1
DNA: TGTGCCAGCAGTGAGGGACAGGGAGGTCAGCCCCAGCATTTT
CDR3: CASSEGQGGQPQHF

V: TRBV7-9
size: -
J: TRBJ1-5
D: TRBD1
DNA: TGTGCCAGCAGCCGAGGGACAGGGTCATTGGAGCCCCAGCATTTT
CDR3: CASSRGTGSLEPQHF

V: TRBV27
size: many
J: TRBJ2-7
D: -
DNA: TGTGCCAGTGGGAGCTCCTACGAGCAGTACTTC
CDR3: CASGSSYEQYF

V: TRBV10-3
size: once
J: TRBJ2-1
D: TRBD1
DNA: TGTGCCATCTCCGGGACAGGGGCCAATGAGCAGTTCTTC
CDR3: CAISGTGANEQFF

V: TRBV29-1
size: -
J: TRBJ2-3
D: -
DNA: TGCAGCTCCCCCGGTCCGCGGGGTGGTACAGATACGCAGTATTTT
CDR3: CSSPGPRGGTDTQYF

V: TRBV19
size: -
J: TRBJ1-1
D: TRBD1
DNA: TGTGCCAGTGAAAACACCGGGACAGGGGATCCTGAAGCTTTCTTT
CDR3: CASENTGTGDPEAFF

V: TRBV10-1
size: -
J: TRBJ1-1
D: TRBD1
DNA: TGCGCCAGCAGTGGAAACAGGGGGAACACTGAAGCTTTCTTT
CDR3: CASSGNRGNTEAFF

V: TRBV28
size: -
J: TRBJ2-7
D: TRBD1
DNA: TGTGCCATCACCCCGGGACAGGGATTCTACGAGCAGTACTTC
CDR3: CAITPGQGFYEQYF

V: TRBV6-6
size: once
J: TRBJ1-1
D: -
DNA: TGTGCCAGCAGTTACTCCGGGGCCACTGAAGCTTTCTTT
CDR3: CASSYSGATEAFF

V: TRBV15
size: few
J: TRBJ2-2
D: -
DNA: TGTGCCACCAGCAGAGATTCCCTGGCGGGGACGGAAGCCGGGGAGCTGTTTTTT
CDR3: CATSRDSLAGTEAGELFF

V: TRBV11-2
size: -
J: TRBJ2-7
D: -
DNA: TGTGCCAGCAGCTCGTCCAGTGGGAGATACTCCTACGAGCAGTACTTC
CDR3: CASSSSSGRYSYEQYF

V: TRBV4-2
size: -
J: TRBJ2-7
D: TRBD1
DNA: TGTGCCAGCAGACAACCGGGACAGGGTAACTACGAGCAGTACTTC
CDR3: CASRQPGQGNYEQYF

V: TRBV7-9
size: few
J: TRBJ1-2
D: -
DNA: TGTGCCAGCGGAGACATGGACTATGGCTACACCTTC
CDR3: CASGDMDYGYTF

V: TRBV15
size: -
J: TRBJ1-6
D: -
DNA: TGTGCCACCGAAAGCAGGGCCGAGGGCTGGGATAATTCACCCCTCCACTTT
CDR3: CATESRAEGWDNSPLHF

V: TRBV27
size: -
J: TRBJ1-5
D: -
DNA: TGTGCCAGCAGTTTCGGGACAAATCAGCCCCAGCATTTT
CDR3: CASSFGTNQPQHF

V: TRBV5-4
size: -
J: TRBJ1-1
D: TRBD1
DNA: TGTGCCAGCAGCCCGGACAGGGCTGGTGAAACTGAAGCTTTCTTT
CDR3: CASSPDRAGETEAFF

V: TRBV5-1
size: few
J: TRBJ1-6
D: -
DNA: TGCGCCAGCAGCTTGGAGCGACAGAACTCACCCCTCCACTTT
CDR3: CASSLERQNSPLHF